This TCR beta chain was recovered during a study of T cell responses to AZD1222 COVID-19 vaccine. Study results and limitations: Among vaccine-associated CD4 TCRs, coverage spanned spike, with dominance at 160-218 and 743-854.

Clones were read by immunoSEQ multiplex PCR, and TCRdb kept only the in-frame ones, dropping some. The sample has roughly 67,000 clones; roughly 87% are singletons. Comment on this clone: Its antigen remains unidentified.

The ends were cut back, 6 bases at V and 3 bases at J, with 16 bases in the middle. Germline V gene data show CDR1 as LNHDA and CDR2 as SQIVND (reference sequence). The CDR3 totals 15 residues. The chain carries TRBV19 and TRBJ2-3; D may be TRBD2 (5 bases). This specimen consisted of peripheral blood, obtained 28 days after the second AZD1222 dose. The sequence derives from an adult who received the AZD1222 COVID-19 vaccine. This CDR3 is CASSSLARGTDTQYF. For the CDR3, the DNA is TGTGCCAGTAGCAGCCTAGCCCGTGGTACAGATACGCAGTATTTT. Variable domain in full (rest from reference TRBV19 and TRBJ2-3): DGGITQSPKYLFRKEGQNVTLSCEQNLNHDAMYWYRQDPGQGLRLIYYSQIVNDFQKGDIAEGYSVSREKKESFPLTVTSAQKNPTAFYLCASSSLARGTDTQYFGPGTRLTVL.